A selection of T cell receptor beta chains follows, all from one sample in a study of control samples from healthy donors and cancer patients. Method: immunoSEQ multiplex PCR; TCRdb's copy keeps in-frame clones and lacks some. The sample gives about 180,000 clones, around 89% of which show up once; approximately 1.4% is in the top ten. The sample was blood. These receptors all stem from a woman aged 45-65 years in good health. Both conserved end residues are part of each CDR3. D genes are given only for firm matches. The size field is filled for only some rows; it gives once, few, many or a size class.

NA	TRBJ1-2	TRBV3-1/TRBV3-2	14	NA	CASSQGPNAYGYTF	TGTGCCAGCAGCCAAGGCCCAAACGCCTATGGCTACACCTTC
NA	TRBJ2-3	TRBV18	15	NA	CASSPPLGGTDTQYF	TGTGCCAGCTCACCACCACTAGGAGGCACAGATACGCAGTATTTT
TRBD2	TRBJ2-4	TRBV7-9	12	NA	CASSREGDSQYF	TGTGCCAGCAGCAGGGAGGGAGACTCTCAGTACTTC
TRBD1	TRBJ2-1	TRBV18	13	NA	CASSPGQGNEQFF	TGTGCCAGCTCACCGGGACAGGGCAATGAGCAGTTCTTC
NA	TRBJ1-5	TRBV2	16	NA	CASTLRLQGAGQPQHF	TGTGCCAGCACCTTACGGCTGCAGGGTGCCGGCCAGCCCCAGCATTTT
NA	TRBJ2-7	TRBV4-1	14	NA	CASSQAERAYEQYF	TGCGCCAGCAGCCAAGCCGAAAGGGCTTACGAGCAGTACTTC
TRBD2	TRBJ2-1	TRBV7-3	15	NA	CASSFSGTSGDEQFF	TGTGCCAGCAGCTTCTCCGGGACTAGCGGGGATGAGCAGTTCTTC
NA	TRBJ1-1	TRBV6-5	15	NA	CASTRAGRENTEAFF	TGTGCCAGCACCCGGGCGGGACGGGAGAACACTGAAGCTTTCTTT
TRBD1	TRBJ1-1	TRBV6-2/TRBV6-3	13	NA	CASSGQGNTEAFF	TGTGCCAGCAGTGGACAGGGGAACACTGAAGCTTTCTTT
NA	TRBJ2-2	TRBV6-2/TRBV6-3	12	NA	CASSYVGVELFF	TGTGCCAGCAGTTACGTAGGGGTGGAGCTGTTTTTT
NA	TRBJ1-1	TRBV18	16	NA	CASSISGRPLNTEAFF	TGTGCCAGCTCTATTTCCGGACGGCCTTTGAACACTGAAGCTTTCTTT
NA	TRBJ2-1	TRBV11-3	15	NA	CASSGGVGPYNEQFF	TGTGCCAGCAGCGGGGGCGTGGGGCCCTACAATGAGCAGTTCTTC
NA	TRBJ2-1	TRBV5-1	13	once	CASKDSGDNEQFF	TGCGCCAGCAAGGACTCAGGGGACAATGAGCAGTTCTTC
NA	TRBJ2-7	TRBV9	15	NA	CASSVASQNVYEQYF	TGTGCCAGCAGCGTAGCTAGTCAGAATGTCTACGAGCAGTACTTC
TRBD1	TRBJ2-7	TRBV11-3	13	NA	CASSGTGSYEQYF	TGTGCCAGCAGCGGGACAGGTTCCTACGAGCAGTACTTC
NA	TRBJ1-3	TRBV29-1	13	NA	CSVSGYSGNTIYF	TGCAGCGTGTCGGGGTACTCTGGAAACACCATATATTTT
TRBD2	TRBJ2-3	TRBV12-3/TRBV12-4	12	NA	CASSIAGDTQYF	TGTGCCAGCAGCATAGCGGGAGATACGCAGTATTTT
NA	TRBJ1-1	TRBV3-1/TRBV3-2	15	NA	CASSQDGGVVTEAFF	TGTGCCAGCAGCCAAGATGGAGGGGTGGTCACTGAAGCTTTCTTT
TRBD1	TRBJ1-5	TRBV19	14	NA	CASCFGQGNQPQHF	TGTGCCAGCTGTTTTGGACAGGGCAATCAGCCCCAGCATTTT
TRBD1	TRBJ2-6	TRBV19	16	NA	CASSRQGAVGANVLTF	TGTGCCAGTAGTAGGCAGGGGGCAGTTGGGGCCAACGTCCTGACTTTC
NA	TRBJ1-5	TRBV30	13	NA	CAWSVRGNQPQHF	TGTGCCTGGAGTGTACGTGGCAACCAGCCCCAGCATTTT
NA	TRBJ2-2	TRBV28	16	NA	CASSPSRLRGTGELFF	TGTGCCAGCAGTCCAAGTCGACTTCGGGGAACCGGGGAGCTGTTTTTT
NA	TRBJ2-1	TRBV3-1/TRBV3-2	15	NA	CASSQSGVLYNEQFF	TGTGCCAGCAGCCAGTCCGGGGTCCTCTACAATGAGCAGTTCTTC
NA	TRBJ1-2	TRBV5-1	13	NA	CASSRDLIYGYTF	TGCGCCAGCAGCCGGGACCTTATCTATGGCTACACCTTC
TRBD1	TRBJ1-4	TRBV5-1	13	NA	CASRGQGQEKLFF	TGCGCCAGCAGGGGACAGGGGCAAGAAAAACTGTTTTTT
NA	TRBJ2-7	TRBV5-4	14	NA	CASSSGGRTYEQYF	TGTGCCAGCAGTTCAGGGGGGCGCACCTACGAGCAGTACTTC
NA	TRBJ2-5	TRBV4-1	17	NA	CASSQDRGDLPQETQYF	TGCGCCAGCAGCCAAGATCGAGGGGACCTCCCCCAAGAGACCCAGTACTTC
NA	TRBJ2-7	TRBV28	14	NA	CASSLDLALSEQYF	TGTGCCAGCAGTTTAGATCTAGCGCTGTCCGAGCAGTACTTC
NA	TRBJ2-2	TRBV5-4	15	NA	CASSLDRPATGELFF	TGTGCCAGCAGCTTGGACAGGCCCGCCACCGGGGAGCTGTTTTTT
NA	TRBJ2-1	TRBV6-5	11	NA	CASIALNEQFF	TGTGCCTCAATAGCTCTCAATGAGCAGTTCTTC
TRBD1	TRBJ1-4	TRBV6-5	15	NA	CASTKTGTANEKLFF	TGTGCCAGCACGAAGACGGGGACAGCTAATGAAAAACTGTTTTTT
TRBD2	TRBJ2-2	TRBV9	16	NA	CASSVGTSGNTGELFF	TGTGCCAGCAGCGTAGGGACTAGCGGGAACACCGGGGAGCTGTTTTTT
NA	TRBJ1-1	TRBV3-1/TRBV3-2	15	NA	CASSPGGRGSTEAFF	TGTGCCAGCAGCCCCGGGGGGAGAGGCTCCACTGAAGCTTTCTTT
NA	TRBJ1-5	TRBV9	14	NA	CASSVGGVNQPQHF	TGTGCCAGCAGCGTTGGTGGGGTCAATCAGCCCCAGCATTTT
TRBD1	TRBJ1-2	TRBV18	15	few	CASSPQGQTNYGYTF	TGTGCCAGCTCACCACAGGGACAGACTAACTATGGCTACACCTTC
TRBD2	TRBJ2-1	TRBV11-3	14	once	CASSLGGGNNEQFF	TGTGCCAGCAGCTTAGGCGGGGGGAACAATGAGCAGTTCTTC
TRBD2	TRBJ2-5	TRBV7-2	13	few	CASSSGGVQTQYF	TGTGCCAGCAGCTCCGGGGGGGTTCAGACCCAGTACTTC
NA	TRBJ2-5	TRBV4-1	15	NA	CASSRSSGADGTQYF	TGCGCCAGCAGCCGATCTTCTGGGGCTGACGGGACCCAGTACTTC
NA	TRBJ2-3	TRBV5-1	15	NA	CASSLTGKLTDTQYF	TGCGCCAGCAGCTTGACAGGGAAACTTACAGATACGCAGTATTTT
NA	TRBJ2-7	TRBV4-1	13	NA	CASSQQGVYEQYF	TGCGCCAGCAGCCAGCAGGGAGTCTACGAGCAGTACTTC
NA	TRBJ2-3	TRBV15	15	NA	CATSTWDSFTDTQYF	TGTGCCACCAGCACCTGGGACTCGTTCACAGATACGCAGTATTTT
NA	TRBJ2-7	TRBV30	11	NA	CAWSAGSEQYF	TGTGCCTGGAGTGCCGGATCCGAGCAGTACTTC
TRBD2	TRBJ2-3	TRBV7-2	16	NA	CASSLGLAGGPDTQYF	TGTGCCAGCAGCCTAGGACTAGCGGGGGGGCCAGATACGCAGTATTTT
TRBD2	TRBJ2-1	TRBV19	14	NA	CASSTSGDHNEQFF	TGTGCCAGTTCGACTAGCGGGGACCACAATGAGCAGTTCTTC
NA	TRBJ1-1	TRBV5-5	12	once	CASSPINGEAFF	TGTGCCAGCAGCCCCATAAATGGGGAAGCTTTCTTT
TRBD1	TRBJ1-1	TRBV28	15	once	CASRPLDRENTEAFF	TGTGCCAGCAGACCGCTAGACAGGGAGAACACTGAAGCTTTCTTT
TRBD1	TRBJ1-2	TRBV7-9	13	NA	CASSLAAGGGYTF	TGTGCCAGCAGCTTAGCGGCAGGGGGTGGCTACACCTTC
TRBD1	TRBJ2-3	TRBV10-3	13	NA	CAIGGQGTDTQYF	TGTGCCATCGGGGGACAGGGAACAGATACGCAGTATTTT
TRBD1	TRBJ2-1	TRBV2	13	NA	CASRGQGYNEQFF	TGTGCCAGCAGGGGACAGGGATACAATGAGCAGTTCTTC
NA	TRBJ1-1	TRBV19	15	NA	CASSIVGRRGTEAFF	TGTGCCAGTAGTATAGTGGGACGGCGCGGCACTGAAGCTTTCTTT
TRBD1	TRBJ1-5	TRBV19	15	NA	CASSTGQLKGQPQHF	TGTGCCAGTAGTACGGGACAGCTAAAAGGGCAGCCCCAGCATTTT
TRBD2	TRBJ2-1	TRBV10-3	15	NA	CASTGGLAGVGEQFF	TGTGCCTCCACCGGGGGGCTAGCGGGAGTAGGTGAGCAGTTCTTC
NA	TRBJ1-1	TRBV4-3	15	NA	CASSQDPYRVAEAFF	TGCGCCAGCAGCCAAGATCCCTACCGGGTCGCTGAAGCTTTCTTT
NA	TRBJ1-2	TRBV30	15	few	CAWNRQGGFNYGYTF	TGTGCCTGGAACCGGCAAGGGGGGTTCAACTATGGCTACACCTTC
NA	TRBJ2-7	TRBV12-2	14	NA	CASRYDRSSYEQYF	TGTGCAAGTCGATACGACAGGAGCTCCTACGAGCAGTACTTC
NA	TRBJ2-7	TRBV2	14	NA	CASSDGIPPGEQYF	TGTGCCAGCAGTGACGGCATCCCCCCGGGGGAGCAGTACTTC
NA	TRBJ1-1	TRBV5-6	15	NA	CASSPGPSLNTEAFF	TGTGCCAGCAGCCCCGGGCCCAGCTTGAACACTGAAGCTTTCTTT